These T cell receptor beta chains were read from a single sample in a study of regulatory T cells in long-lasting Graves disease. TCRdb called the multiplex PCR reads again in MiXCR, with one record for every CDR3 protein. The data show fewer than 650,000 distinct CDR3 sequences, with about 16% seen just once and approximately 12% held by the top ten. The data were also submitted as part of a second study, on T cells in Graves' hyperthyroidism and ophthalmopathy.

Specimen: peripheral blood mononuclear cells (PBMCs), collected at new diagnosis, from a patient treated with antithyroid drugs. Every receptor here comes from a man aged 18 to 30 with Graves disease. CDR3s include the opening cysteine and the closing phenylalanine or tryptophan. D genes are given only for firm matches. For some rows the clone size is stated as once, few or many, or as a class when expanded; others skip it.

size: many; V: TRBV20-1; J: TRBJ2-1; D: NA; CDR3: CSARSQVGGTEQFF; DNA: TGCAGTGCTAGGTCACAAGTGGGCGGGACTGAGCAGTTCTTC
size: many; V: TRBV28; J: TRBJ1-1; D: NA; CDR3: CASRLNRALMNTEAFF; DNA: TGTGCCAGCAGACTTAACAGGGCGTTAATGAACACTGAAGCTTTCTTT
size: few; V: TRBV14; J: TRBJ2-1; D: NA; CDR3: CASSPYQSGSYNEQFF; DNA: TGTGCCAGCAGCCCCTACCAAAGCGGTTCCTACAATGAGCAGTTCTTC
size: few; V: TRBV12-3/TRBV12-4; J: TRBJ2-1; D: NA; CDR3: CATYLGTPSTSEQFF; DNA: TGTGCCACCTATCTAGGGACCCCATCTACTAGTGAGCAGTTCTTC
size: NA; V: TRBV9; J: TRBJ2-7; D: TRBD1; CDR3: CASSDPGQGRVEQYF; DNA: TGTGCCAGCAGTGATCCGGGACAGGGACGGGTCGAGCAGTACTTC
size: few; V: TRBV20-1; J: TRBJ2-5; D: NA; CDR3: CSAPRPGGETQYF; DNA: TGCAGTGCCCCCAGACCAGGAGGAGAGACCCAGTACTTC
size: many; V: TRBV6-6; J: TRBJ2-5; D: NA; CDR3: CASSYSGSEGETQYF; DNA: TGTGCCAGCAGTTACTCGGGCAGCGAAGGGGAGACCCAGTACTTC
size: NA; V: TRBV28; J: TRBJ2-2; D: NA; CDR3: CASRRIGELSF; DNA: TGTGCCAGCAGACGTATTGGGGAGCTGTCTTTT
size: NA; V: TRBV19; J: TRBJ2-3; D: NA; CDR3: CASSVLVGDTQYF; DNA: TGTGCCAGTAGCGTCCTCGTGGGGGATACGCAGTATTTT
size: few; V: TRBV19; J: TRBJ2-7; D: NA; CDR3: CASSIDLRHEQYF; DNA: TGTGCCAGTAGTATAGATCTACGGCACGAGCAGTACTTC
size: NA; V: TRBV3-1; J: TRBJ1-4; D: NA; CDR3: CASSQQFLRTADNEKLFF; DNA: TGTGCCAGCAGCCAACAATTCCTCCGGACAGCAGACAATGAAAAACTGTTTTTT
size: few; V: TRBV19; J: TRBJ2-7; D: TRBD1; CDR3: CASSIDPGQGDHEQYF; DNA: TGTGCCAGTAGTATAGATCCGGGACAGGGGGACCACGAGCAGTACTTC
size: NA; V: TRBV27; J: TRBJ1-1; D: NA; CDR3: CASSLRQVGTEAFF; DNA: TGTGCCAGCAGCCTTAGGCAGGTGGGCACTGAAGCTTTCTTT